This T cell receptor beta chain was captured in a study of control samples from healthy donors and cancer patients. V was cut by 4 bases and J by 3 bases, with 16 bases left in between. The CDR3 covers 16 residues. Per germline, CDR1 SGHRS and CDR2 YFSETQ. Libraries were prepared by immunoSEQ multiplex PCR; TCRdb keeps only in-frame clonotypes and omits some of them. The sample shows 65,000 to 80,000 clones, roughly 90% of them seen only once. Sequenced material: PBMCs. The receptor comes from a woman aged 50 to 60 with colorectal cancer. The chain has TRBV5-1 and TRBJ1-4; no firm D call. The CDR3 region has the DNA TGCGCCAGCAGCCCGTTAGTCGGGCCGGCTAATGAAAAACTGTTTTTT. It encodes CASSPLVGPANEKLFF.